Sequencing of this T cell receptor beta chain was carried out in a study of blood T cells in healthy people across ages (dated by TCRdb to 2014 to 2015). For context, the study as a whole: In model experiments, template switching captured roughly one uniquely barcoded TCR beta cDNA molecule for every two T cells. Using deep sequencing normalized with unique cDNA molecular identifiers, the study measured how TCR beta repertoire diversity changes with age. The donors were split into four age groups: young (average 16 years), middle-aged (roughly 39), aged (more than 55) and long-lived (about 82). To avoid experimental bias, donors of different ages were spread randomly across the sequencing lanes. Using the same blood draw, the study looked at two additional independent replicas of 1 million unique cDNA reads for two donors, one aged 18 to 29 and the other aged 80 or older.

Paper-wide results and their limitations: Donor CMV infection status was unknown, potentially confounding age-related changes in expanded clonotypes. A strong correlation was found between observed TCR beta diversity and the percentage of naive T cells measured by flow cytometry. As age increased, observed TCR beta diversity per million T cells dropped in a roughly linear way, and a significant reduction was already evident by age about 40. Total diversity estimates from one million sequenced T cells were considered lower bounds and underestimates. Bulk unsorted PBMC profiling prevented conclusive comparison of naive and antigen-experienced compartments. Compared with the aged group, the long-lived group had more naive CD4+ T cells, fewer expanded clones and increased TCR diversity, suggesting age selection.

The 35 to 40 donors, aged about 6 to 90 years, were systemically healthy Caucasian individuals from Russia. Approximately 9.3 milliliters of peripheral blood were drawn from each donor into EDTA-treated Vacutainer tubes. Ficoll-Paque density-gradient centrifugation was used to isolate PBMCs, with at least 7 million per sample. Trizol reagent was used to extract total RNA from the PBMCs, yielding at least 5 micrograms per sample. For every donor, an aliquot of PBMCs went through flow cytometry to measure the percentages of naive CD45RAhigh/CD27high T cells. Trimming costs V 2 bases and J 7 bases, and their ends lie 9 bases apart. The CDR3, from cysteine to phenylalanine, totals 13 residues. Only the CDR3 DNA is retained, 39 bases long and in frame from the first base. Many counts were recorded for this clonotype. This clone's antigen is unknown. Base qualities are not provided; no much larger clone lies one nucleotide away.

Library construction relied on 5' RACE. A second 7 to 11 cycle PCR used a sample-barcoded 5' primer and a J-beta primer mix. A unique molecular identifier was introduced onto each TCR beta cDNA molecule by a template-switch 5' adaptor carrying 12 random nucleotides. Each sample yielded at least 2.5 million CDR3-containing paired-end reads. First-strand cDNA was synthesized from all RNA with the Mint cDNA synthesis kit, primed by a TRBC-specific oligonucleotide. Following uracil-DNA glycosylase treatment, all cDNA underwent a first 18-cycle PCR with the universal primers M1SS and BC2_uni_R. The source study handled its data this way. For normalization, 1 million high-quality reads, each with a distinct molecular identifier, were randomly selected from each sample. Reads sharing molecular identifiers were discarded rather than binned into consensus sequences. MiTCR, with a Q25 quality threshold and the strictest error-elimination algorithm, was used for CDR3 identification, clonotype clustering and error correction. A nonparametric unseen species model using Euler transformation provided a lower-bound estimate of total TCR beta diversity. The raw public data were reprocessed by TCRdb itself: fastp quality trimming at Q25, MiXCR clonotype calling, in-frame beta chains only. Rows merge per CDR3 protein into single entries with the most common DNA and genes. TCRdb, not the authors, supplied the V and J calls. In this sample the table shows fewer than 2 million distinct CDR3 sequences, about two fifths of which occur a single time. In total, the top ten clones hold 20% to 25% of the sample.

Sequencing used blood. The TCR comes from a human donor in good health. The chain couples TRBV12-3 or TRBV12-4 to TRBJ1-5; no confident D gene assignment can be made. The DNA reads TGTGCCAGCAGTTTAAATAGGAACCAGCCCCAGCATTTT. This encodes CASSLNRNQPQHF.